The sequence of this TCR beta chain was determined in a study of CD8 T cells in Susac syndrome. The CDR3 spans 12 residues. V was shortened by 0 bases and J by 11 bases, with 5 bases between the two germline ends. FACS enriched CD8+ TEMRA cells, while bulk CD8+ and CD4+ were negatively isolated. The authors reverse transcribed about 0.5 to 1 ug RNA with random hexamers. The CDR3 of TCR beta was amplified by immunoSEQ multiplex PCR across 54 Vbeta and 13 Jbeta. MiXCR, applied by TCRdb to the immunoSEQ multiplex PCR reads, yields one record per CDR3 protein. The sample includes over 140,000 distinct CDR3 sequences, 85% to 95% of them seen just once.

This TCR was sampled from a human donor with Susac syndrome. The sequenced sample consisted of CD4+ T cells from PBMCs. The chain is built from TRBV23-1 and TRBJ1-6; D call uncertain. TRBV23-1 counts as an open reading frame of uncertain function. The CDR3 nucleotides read TGCGCCAGCAGTCAATCTCCAGCACCCCTCCACTTT. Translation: CASSQSPAPLHF.